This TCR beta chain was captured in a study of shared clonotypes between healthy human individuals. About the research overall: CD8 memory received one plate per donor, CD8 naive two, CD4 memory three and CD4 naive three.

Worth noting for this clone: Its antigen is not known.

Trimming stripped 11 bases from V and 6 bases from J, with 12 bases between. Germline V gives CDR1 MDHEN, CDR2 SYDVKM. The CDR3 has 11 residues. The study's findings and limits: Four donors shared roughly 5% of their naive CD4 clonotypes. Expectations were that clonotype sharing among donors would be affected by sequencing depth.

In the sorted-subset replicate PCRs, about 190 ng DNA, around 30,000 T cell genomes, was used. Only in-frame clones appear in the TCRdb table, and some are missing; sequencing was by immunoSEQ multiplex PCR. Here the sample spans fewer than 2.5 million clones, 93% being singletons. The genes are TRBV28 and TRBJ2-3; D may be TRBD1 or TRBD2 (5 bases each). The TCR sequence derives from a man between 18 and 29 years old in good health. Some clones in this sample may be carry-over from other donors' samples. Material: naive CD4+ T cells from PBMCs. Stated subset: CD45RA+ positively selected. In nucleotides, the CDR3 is TGTGCCCTGGGGGATTTGGATACGCAGTATTTT. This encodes CALGDLDTQYF.